This T cell receptor beta chain originates from a study of identical twins. Findings of the study overall: An excess of low generation probability was shown by twin-shared out-of-frame alpha sequences. The study found that models underestimated out-of-frame TCR alpha sharing in monozygotic twins.

TCRdb ran MiXCR on the 5' RACE reads and lists one entry per CDR3 protein. The data show about 530,000 distinct CDR3 sequences, nearly 15% seen once. This clonotype was seen more than once but under ten times. Its antigen is not known. A further study also used this sample, focusing on yellow fever vaccine responses in identical twins. Turning to that study: A vaccine T cell response that seemed partly convergent and partly personalized was reported in twins.

The sequenced material came from CD4+ T cells sorted from blood. The clonotype comes from a woman aged 18-29 years in good health.

CDR3 nucleotides: TGTGCCAGCAGATCAAGGACTAGCGGGAGCCGAGCGGGTACAGATACGCAGTATTTT. It encodes CASRSRTSGSRAGTDTQYF. The chain combines TRBV27 with TRBJ2-3, with TRBD2 matching 13 bases. The CDR3 totals 19 residues. Germline values: CDR1 MNHEY, CDR2 SMNVEV (reference sequence). V gave up 6 bases and J gave up 3 bases; unmatched junction bases: 15.